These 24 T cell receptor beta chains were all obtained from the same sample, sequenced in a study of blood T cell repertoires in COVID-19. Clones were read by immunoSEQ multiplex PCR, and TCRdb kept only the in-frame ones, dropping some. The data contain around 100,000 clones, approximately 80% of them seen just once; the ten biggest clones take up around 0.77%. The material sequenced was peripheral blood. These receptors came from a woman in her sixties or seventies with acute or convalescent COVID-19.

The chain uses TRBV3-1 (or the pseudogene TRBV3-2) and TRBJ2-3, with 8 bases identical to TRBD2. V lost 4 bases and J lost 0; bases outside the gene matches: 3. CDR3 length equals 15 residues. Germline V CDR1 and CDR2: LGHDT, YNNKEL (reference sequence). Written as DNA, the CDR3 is TGTGCCAGCAGCCTAGCGGGGTCTAGCACAGATACGCAGTATTTT. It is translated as CASSLAGSSTDTQYF.

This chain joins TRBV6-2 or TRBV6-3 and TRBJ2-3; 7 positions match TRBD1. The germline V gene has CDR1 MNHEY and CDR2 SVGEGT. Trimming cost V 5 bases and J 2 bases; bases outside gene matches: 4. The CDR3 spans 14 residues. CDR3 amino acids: CASSRDSNTDTQYF. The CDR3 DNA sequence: TGTGCCAGCAGTCGGGACAGCAACACAGATACGCAGTATTTT.

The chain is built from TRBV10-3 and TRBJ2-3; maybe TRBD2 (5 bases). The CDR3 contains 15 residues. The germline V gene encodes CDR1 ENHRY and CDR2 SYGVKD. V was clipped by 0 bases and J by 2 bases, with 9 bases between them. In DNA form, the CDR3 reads TGTGCCATCAGTGAGTCTAGCGTAGACACAGATACGCAGTATTTT. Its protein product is CAISESSVDTDTQYF.

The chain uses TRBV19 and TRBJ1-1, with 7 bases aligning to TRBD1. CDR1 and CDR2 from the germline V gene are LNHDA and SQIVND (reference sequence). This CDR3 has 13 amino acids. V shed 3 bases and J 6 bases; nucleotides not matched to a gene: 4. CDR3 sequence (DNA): TGTGCCAGTAGTATCACAGGGGTCGCTGAAGCTTTCTTT. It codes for CASSITGVAEAFF.

CDR3 loop: CASSLRGQNTEAFF. CDR3 DNA sequence: TGTGCCAGCAGCTTACGGGGTCAGAACACTGAAGCTTTCTTT. The V gene is TRBV11-3, the J gene TRBJ1-1, with D uncertain. The CDR3 runs to 14 residues. The germline V gene encodes CDR1 SGHNT and CDR2 YENEEA. Trimming shortened V by 2 bases and J by 1 base, and 8 bases separated the two germline ends.

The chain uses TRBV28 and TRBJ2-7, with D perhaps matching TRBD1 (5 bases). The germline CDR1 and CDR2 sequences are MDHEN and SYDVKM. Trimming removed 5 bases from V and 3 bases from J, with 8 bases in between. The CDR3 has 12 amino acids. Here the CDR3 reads CASSPDSYEQYF. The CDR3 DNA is TGTGCCAGCAGTCCCGACAGCTACGAGCAGTACTTC.

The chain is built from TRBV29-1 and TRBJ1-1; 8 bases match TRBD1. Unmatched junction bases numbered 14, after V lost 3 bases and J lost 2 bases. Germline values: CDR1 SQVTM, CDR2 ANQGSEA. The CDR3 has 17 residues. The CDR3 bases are TGCAGCGTTGATTTACCCCTCGACAGGGGCCCAAACACTGAAGCTTTCTTT. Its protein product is CSVDLPLDRGPNTEAFF.

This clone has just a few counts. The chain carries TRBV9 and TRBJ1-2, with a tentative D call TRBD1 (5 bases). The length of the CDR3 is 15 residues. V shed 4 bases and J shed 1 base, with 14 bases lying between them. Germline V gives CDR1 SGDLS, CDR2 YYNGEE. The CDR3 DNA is TGTGCCAGCAGCCCGGGGGGATTTCATAACTATGGCTACACCTTC. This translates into CASSPGGFHNYGYTF.

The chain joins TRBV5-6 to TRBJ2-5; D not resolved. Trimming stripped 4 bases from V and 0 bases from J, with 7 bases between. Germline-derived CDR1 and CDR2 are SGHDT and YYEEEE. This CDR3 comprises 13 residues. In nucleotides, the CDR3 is TGTGCCAGCAGCAGCCCGGACCAAGAGACCCAGTACTTC. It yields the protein CASSSPDQETQYF.

CDR3 nucleotide sequence: TGTGCCAGCAAGTTAGGAGGACAGGGAAGGTTCCCTGAAGCTTTCTTT. Its protein is CASKLGGQGRFPEAFF. The genes are TRBV11-2 and TRBJ1-1; 8 bases align to TRBD1. The CDR3 covers 16 residues. Germline V lookup: CDR1 SGHAT, CDR2 FQNNGV. The V and J ends lost 7 bases and 6 bases, in that order; junction bases with no gene match: 16.

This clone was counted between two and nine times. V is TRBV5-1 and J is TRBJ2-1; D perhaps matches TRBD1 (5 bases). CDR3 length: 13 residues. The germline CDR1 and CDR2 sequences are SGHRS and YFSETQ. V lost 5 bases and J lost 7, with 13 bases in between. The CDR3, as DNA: TGCGCCAGCAGGCTTGGGGCAGGGAATGAGCAGTTCTTC. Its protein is CASRLGAGNEQFF.

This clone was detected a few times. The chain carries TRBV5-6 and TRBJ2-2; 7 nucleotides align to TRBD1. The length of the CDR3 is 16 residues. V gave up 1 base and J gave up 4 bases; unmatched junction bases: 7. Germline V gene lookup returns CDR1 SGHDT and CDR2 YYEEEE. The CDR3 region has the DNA TGTGCCAGCAGCTTGCTCACAGGGGTCAGCACCGGGGAGCTGTTTTTT. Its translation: CASSLLTGVSTGELFF.

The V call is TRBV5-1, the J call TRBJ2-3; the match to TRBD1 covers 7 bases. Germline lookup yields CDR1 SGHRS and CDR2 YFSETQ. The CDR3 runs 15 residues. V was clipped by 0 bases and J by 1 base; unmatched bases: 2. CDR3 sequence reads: CASSLVGQGTDTQYF. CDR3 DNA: TGCGCCAGCAGCTTGGTAGGACAGGGCACAGATACGCAGTATTTT. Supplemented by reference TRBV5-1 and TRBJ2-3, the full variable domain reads KAGVTQTPRYLIKTRGQQVTLSCSPISGHRSVSWYQQTPGQGLQFLFEYFSETQRNKGNFPGRFSGRQFSNSRSEMNVSTLELGDSALYLCASSLVGQGTDTQYFGPGTRLTVL.

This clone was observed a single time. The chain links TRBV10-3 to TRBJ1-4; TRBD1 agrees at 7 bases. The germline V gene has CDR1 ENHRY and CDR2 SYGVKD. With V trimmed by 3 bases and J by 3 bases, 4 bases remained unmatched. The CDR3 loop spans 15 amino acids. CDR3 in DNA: TGTGCCATCAGTGATGGACAGGCCTCTAATGAAAAACTGTTTTTT. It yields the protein CAISDGQASNEKLFF.

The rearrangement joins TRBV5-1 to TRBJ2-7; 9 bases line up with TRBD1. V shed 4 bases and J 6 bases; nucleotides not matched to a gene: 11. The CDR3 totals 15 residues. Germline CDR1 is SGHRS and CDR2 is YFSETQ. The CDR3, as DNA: TGCGCCAGCAGCCGTGGGGACAGGGAAGGCTCCGAGCAGTACTTC. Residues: CASSRGDREGSEQYF.

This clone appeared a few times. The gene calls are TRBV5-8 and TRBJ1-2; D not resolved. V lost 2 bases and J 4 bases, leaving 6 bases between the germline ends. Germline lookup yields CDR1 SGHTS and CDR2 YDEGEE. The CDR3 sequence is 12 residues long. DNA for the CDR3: TGTGCCAGCAGCTTTGGAGCCTATGGCTACACCTTC. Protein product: CASSFGAYGYTF.

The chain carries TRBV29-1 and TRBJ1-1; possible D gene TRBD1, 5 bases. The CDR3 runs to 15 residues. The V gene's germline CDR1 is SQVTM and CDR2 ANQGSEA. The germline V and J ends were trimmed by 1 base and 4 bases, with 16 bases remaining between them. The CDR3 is CSVEGRIAGGTEAFF. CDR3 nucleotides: TGCAGCGTTGAAGGTAGGATCGCGGGGGGCACTGAAGCTTTCTTT.

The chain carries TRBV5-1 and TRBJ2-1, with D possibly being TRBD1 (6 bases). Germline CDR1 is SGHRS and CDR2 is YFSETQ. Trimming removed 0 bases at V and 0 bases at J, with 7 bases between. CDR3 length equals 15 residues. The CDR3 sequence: CASSLVTGSYNEQFF. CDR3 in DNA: TGCGCCAGCAGCTTGGTGACAGGCTCCTACAATGAGCAGTTCTTC.

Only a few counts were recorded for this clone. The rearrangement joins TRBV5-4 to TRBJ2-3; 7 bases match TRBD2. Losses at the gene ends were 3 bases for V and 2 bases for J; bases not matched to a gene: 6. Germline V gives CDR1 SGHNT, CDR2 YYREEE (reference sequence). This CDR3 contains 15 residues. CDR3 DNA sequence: TGTGCCAGCAGCTCGGGGGGACCCTTCACAGATACGCAGTATTTT. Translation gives CASSSGGPFTDTQYF.

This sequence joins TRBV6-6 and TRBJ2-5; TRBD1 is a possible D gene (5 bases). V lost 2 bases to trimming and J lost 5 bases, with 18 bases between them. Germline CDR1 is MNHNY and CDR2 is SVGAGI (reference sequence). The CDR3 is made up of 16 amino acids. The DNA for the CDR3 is TGTGCCAGCAGTTACCGAAGGACAAGGAAAGGGGAGACCCAGTACTTC. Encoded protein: CASSYRRTRKGETQYF.

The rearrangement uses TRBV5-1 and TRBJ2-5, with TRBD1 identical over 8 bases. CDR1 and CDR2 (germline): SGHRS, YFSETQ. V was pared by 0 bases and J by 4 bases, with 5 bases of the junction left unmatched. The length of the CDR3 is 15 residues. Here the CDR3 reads CASSLDGRGRETQYF. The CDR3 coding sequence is TGCGCCAGCAGCTTGGATGGCAGGGGGCGAGAGACCCAGTACTTC.

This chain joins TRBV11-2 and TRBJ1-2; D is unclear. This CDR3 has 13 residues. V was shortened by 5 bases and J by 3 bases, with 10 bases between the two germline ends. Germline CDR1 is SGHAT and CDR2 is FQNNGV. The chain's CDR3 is CASSINRDYGYTF. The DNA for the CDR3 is TGTGCCAGCAGCATCAACAGAGACTATGGCTACACCTTC.

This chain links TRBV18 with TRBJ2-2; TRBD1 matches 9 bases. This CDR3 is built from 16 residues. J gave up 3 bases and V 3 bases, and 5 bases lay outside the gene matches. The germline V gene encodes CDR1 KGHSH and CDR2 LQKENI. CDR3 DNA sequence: TGTGCCAGCTCACCTTTACAGGGGGCTGACACCGGGGAGCTGTTTTTT. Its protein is CASSPLQGADTGELFF.

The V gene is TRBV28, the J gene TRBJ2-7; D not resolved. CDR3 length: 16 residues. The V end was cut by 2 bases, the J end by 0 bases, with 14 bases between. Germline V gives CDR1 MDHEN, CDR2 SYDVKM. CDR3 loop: CASSLPGDSFSYEQYF. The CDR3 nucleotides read TGTGCCAGCAGTTTACCAGGCGATTCTTTCTCCTACGAGCAGTACTTC.